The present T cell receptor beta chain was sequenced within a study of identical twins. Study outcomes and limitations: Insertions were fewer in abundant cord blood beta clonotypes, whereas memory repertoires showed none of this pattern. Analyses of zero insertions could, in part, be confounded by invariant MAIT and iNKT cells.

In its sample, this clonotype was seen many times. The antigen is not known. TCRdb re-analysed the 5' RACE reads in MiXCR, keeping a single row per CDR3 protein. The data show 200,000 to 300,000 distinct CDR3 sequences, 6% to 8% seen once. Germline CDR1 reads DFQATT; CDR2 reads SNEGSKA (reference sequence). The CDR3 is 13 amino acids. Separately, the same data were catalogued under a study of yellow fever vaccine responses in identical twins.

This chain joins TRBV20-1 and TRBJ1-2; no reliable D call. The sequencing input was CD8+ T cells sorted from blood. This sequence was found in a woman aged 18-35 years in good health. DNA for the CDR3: TGCAGCCCTCTAAGTCCTAACGCGGATGGCTACACCTTC. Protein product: CSPLSPNADGYTF.